The entry that follows covers one TCR beta chain sequence. Its specificity is unknown. The data derive from a study of glioma-infiltrating T cells. Whole-study findings and limits: Tissue-blood divergence was below expectation in non-neoplastic patients, above in gliomas.

Germline loops: CDR1 SQVTM, CDR2 ANQGSEA. V was trimmed by 7 bases and J by 4 bases, leaving 7 bases between them. This CDR3 is built from 11 residues. Amplification of TCR alpha and beta CDR3 regions from RNA used iRepertoire nested multiplex PCR. One-step reverse transcription and amplification started from approximately 100-400 ng of tissue mRNA or PBMC total RNA. TCRdb passed the multiplex PCR reads through MiXCR, listing each CDR3 protein once. Of roughly 100,000 distinct CDR3 sequences in the sample, around 28% were seen once. The V gene is TRBV29-1, the J gene TRBJ1-4, with D unclear. The receptor was derived from a human donor with low-grade glioma or glioblastoma, undergoing nonglioma brain surgery, or in good health (not recorded which). The sequencing input was glioma tissue, nonneoplastic brain tissue, or PBMCs (not recorded which). The CDR3 DNA follows: TGCAGCGCGGCCTATAATGAAAAACTGTTTTTT. Protein sequence: CSAAYNEKLFF.